These 5 T cell receptor beta chains were all obtained from the same sample, sequenced in a study of tumor-infiltrating lymphocytes in primary liver carcinoma. cDNA specific to TCR beta was made from around 470 ng of total RNA, with a constant-region primer employed for priming. Libraries for TCR beta were built through three nested multiplex PCR rounds, which together made up a slightly modified ARM-PCR procedure. TRBV1-TRBV30 forward primers paired with a C-beta reverse primer drove the first two PCR rounds, about 9 cycles each. TCRdb independently ran MiXCR on the multiplex PCR reads; one entry per CDR3 protein. This table holds 310,000 or so distinct CDR3 sequences, roughly three fifths found once. Both blood RNA, taken from unsorted whole blood, and germline DNA were extracted. Sequencing used peripheral blood. The source of these receptors is a woman aged 30 to 39 with primary liver carcinoma and hepatitis B virus infection.

With regard to this clonotype: A single base separates this from a much larger clone, so it may be a read error. The J gene is TRBJ1-5, the V gene TRBV29-1; no clear D. CDR1 SQVTM and CDR2 ANQGSEA come from the germline V gene. The V end was cut by 3 bases, the J end by 3 bases, with 12 bases between. This CDR3 is 14 amino acids long. The CDR3 loop is CSVEVSRFNQPQHF. DNA for the CDR3: TGCAGCGTTGAGGTTTCGCGTTTCAATCAGCCCCAGCATTTT.

The V gene is TRBV7-9, the J gene TRBJ2-7; 7 bases map to TRBD2. CDR3 length: 12 residues. Per the germline V gene, CDR1 is SEHNR and CDR2 is FQNEAQ (reference sequence). With V trimmed by 3 bases and J by 5 bases, 1 base remained unmatched. CDR3 residues: CASSFGTNEQYF. In DNA, the CDR3 is TGTGCCAGCAGCTTTGGGACTAACGAGCAGTACTTC.

As for this clonotype: A much larger clone differs by one base, so this may be a read error. The chain recombines TRBV6-5 with TRBJ2-1, with 8 nucleotides matching TRBD2. This CDR3 spans 16 amino acids. In germline, CDR1 is MNHEY, CDR2 SVGAGI. The CDR3, as DNA: TGTGCCAGCAGACCAATCACCGGGACTAGGAATGGTGAGCAGTTATTC. Translation gives CASRPITGTRNGEQLF.

This clonotype has at least ten counts. The chain employs TRBV29-1 and TRBJ2-1; D assignment may be TRBD1 or TRBD2 (6 bases each). V was shortened by 1 base and J by 0 bases, with 16 bases between the two germline ends. The CDR3 totals 17 residues. In germline, CDR1 is SQVTM, CDR2 ANQGSEA. The CDR3 spells CSVEGRGTLRSYNEQFF. In nucleotides, the CDR3 is TGCAGCGTTGAAGGTCGCGGGACACTGCGCTCCTACAATGAGCAGTTCTTC.

The chain uses TRBV6-1 and TRBJ2-3, with D tentatively TRBD2 (7 bases). The CDR3 extends over 13 amino acids. V was clipped by 11 bases and J by 4 bases, with 16 bases between them. From germline, CDR1 is MNHNS and CDR2 SASEGT. Here the CDR3 DNA reads TGTGCCGGGGGGGGCTCTTACCCAGATACGCAGTATTTT. Translating it yields CAGGGSYPDTQYF.